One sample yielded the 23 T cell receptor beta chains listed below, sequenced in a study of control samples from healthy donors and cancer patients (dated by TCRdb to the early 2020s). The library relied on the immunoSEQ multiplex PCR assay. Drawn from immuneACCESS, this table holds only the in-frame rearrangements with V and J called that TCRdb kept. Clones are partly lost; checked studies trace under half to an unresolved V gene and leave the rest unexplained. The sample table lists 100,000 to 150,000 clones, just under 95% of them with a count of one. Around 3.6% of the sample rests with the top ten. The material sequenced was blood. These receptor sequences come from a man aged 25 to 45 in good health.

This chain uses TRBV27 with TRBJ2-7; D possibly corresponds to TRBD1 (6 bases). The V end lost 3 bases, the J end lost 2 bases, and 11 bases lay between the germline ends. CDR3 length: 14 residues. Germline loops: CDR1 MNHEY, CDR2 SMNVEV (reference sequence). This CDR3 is CASSFRQETYEQYF. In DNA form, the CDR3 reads TGTGCCAGCAGTTTTAGACAGGAGACCTACGAGCAGTACTTC.

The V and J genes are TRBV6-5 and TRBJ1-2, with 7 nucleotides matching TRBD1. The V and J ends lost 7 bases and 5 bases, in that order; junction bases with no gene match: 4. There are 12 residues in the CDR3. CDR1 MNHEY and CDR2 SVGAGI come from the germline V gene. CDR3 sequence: CASTRQGYGYTF. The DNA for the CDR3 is TGTGCCAGCACCCGACAGGGTTATGGCTACACCTTC.

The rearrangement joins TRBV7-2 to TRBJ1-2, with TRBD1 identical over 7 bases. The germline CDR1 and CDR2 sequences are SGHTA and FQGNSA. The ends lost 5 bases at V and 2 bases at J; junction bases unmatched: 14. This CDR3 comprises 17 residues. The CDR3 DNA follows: TGTGCCAGCAGCCTAATGAGCCTGGCGACAGGGAACTATGGCTACACCTTC. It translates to CASSLMSLATGNYGYTF.

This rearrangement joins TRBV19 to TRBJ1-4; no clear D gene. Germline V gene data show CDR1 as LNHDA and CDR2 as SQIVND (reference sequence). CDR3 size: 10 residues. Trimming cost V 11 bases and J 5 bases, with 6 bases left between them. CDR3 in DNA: TGTGCCTCCGGAAATGAAAAACTGTTTTTT. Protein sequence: CASGNEKLFF.

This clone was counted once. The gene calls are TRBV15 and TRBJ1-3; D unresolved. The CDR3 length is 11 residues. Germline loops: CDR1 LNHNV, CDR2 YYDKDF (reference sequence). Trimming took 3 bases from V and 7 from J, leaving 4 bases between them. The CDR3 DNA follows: TGTGCCACCAGCAGCTTCAACACCATATATTTT. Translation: CATSSFNTIYF.

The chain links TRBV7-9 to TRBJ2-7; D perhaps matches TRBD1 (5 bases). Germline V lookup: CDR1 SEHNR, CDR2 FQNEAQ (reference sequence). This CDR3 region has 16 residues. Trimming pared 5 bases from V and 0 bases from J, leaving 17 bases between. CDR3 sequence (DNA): TGTGCCAGCAGCCCGAGCGTCGACAGCAGCTCCTACGAGCAGTACTTC. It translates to CASSPSVDSSSYEQYF.

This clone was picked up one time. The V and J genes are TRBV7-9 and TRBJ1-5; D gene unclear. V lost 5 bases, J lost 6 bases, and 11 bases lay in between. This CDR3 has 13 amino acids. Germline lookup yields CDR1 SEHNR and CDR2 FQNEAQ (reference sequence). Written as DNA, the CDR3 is TGTGCCAGCAGCCTCGATGGGGTTCAGCCCCAGCATTTT. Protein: CASSLDGVQPQHF.

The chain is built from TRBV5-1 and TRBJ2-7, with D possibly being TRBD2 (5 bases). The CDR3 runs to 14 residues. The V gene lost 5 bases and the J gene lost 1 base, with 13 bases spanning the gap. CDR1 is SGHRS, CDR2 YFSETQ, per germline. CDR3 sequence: CASRSIGGSYEQYF. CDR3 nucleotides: TGCGCCAGCAGAAGTATCGGCGGGTCCTACGAGCAGTACTTC. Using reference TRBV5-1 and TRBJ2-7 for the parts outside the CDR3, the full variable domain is KAGVTQTPRYLIKTRGQQVTLSCSPISGHRSVSWYQQTPGQGLQFLFEYFSETQRNKGNFPGRFSGRQFSNSRSEMNVSTLELGDSALYLCASRSIGGSYEQYFGPGTRLTVT.

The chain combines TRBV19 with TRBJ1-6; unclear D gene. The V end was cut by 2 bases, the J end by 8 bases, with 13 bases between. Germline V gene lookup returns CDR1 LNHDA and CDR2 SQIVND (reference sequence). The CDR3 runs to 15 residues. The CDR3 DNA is TGTGCCAGTAGTATATCCGGGAAGGTGGATTCACCCCTCCACTTT. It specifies CASSISGKVDSPLHF. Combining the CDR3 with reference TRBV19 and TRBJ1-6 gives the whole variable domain DGGITQSPKYLFRKEGQNVTLSCEQNLNHDAMYWYRQDPGQGLRLIYYSQIVNDFQKGDIAEGYSVSREKKESFPLTVTSAQKNPTAFYLCASSISGKVDSPLHFGNGTRLTVT.

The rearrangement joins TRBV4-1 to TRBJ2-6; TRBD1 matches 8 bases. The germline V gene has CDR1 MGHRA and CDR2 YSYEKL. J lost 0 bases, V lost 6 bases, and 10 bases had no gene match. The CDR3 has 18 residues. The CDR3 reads CASSGTTGGGSGANVLTF. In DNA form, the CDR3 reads TGCGCCAGCAGTGGTACAACAGGGGGTGGCTCTGGGGCCAACGTCCTGACTTTC.

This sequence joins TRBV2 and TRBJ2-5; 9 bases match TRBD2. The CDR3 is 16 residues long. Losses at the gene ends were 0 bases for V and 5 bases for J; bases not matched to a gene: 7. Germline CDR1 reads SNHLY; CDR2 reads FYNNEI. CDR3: CASSEASGGSSETQYF. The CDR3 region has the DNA TGTGCCAGCAGTGAAGCTAGCGGGGGATCTTCGGAGACCCAGTACTTC.

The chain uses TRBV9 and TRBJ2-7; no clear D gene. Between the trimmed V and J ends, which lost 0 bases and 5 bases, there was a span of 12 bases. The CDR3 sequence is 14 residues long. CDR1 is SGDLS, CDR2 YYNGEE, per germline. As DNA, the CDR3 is TGTGCCAGCAGCGTAGGGAACACAGTCGACGAGCAGTACTTC. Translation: CASSVGNTVDEQYF.

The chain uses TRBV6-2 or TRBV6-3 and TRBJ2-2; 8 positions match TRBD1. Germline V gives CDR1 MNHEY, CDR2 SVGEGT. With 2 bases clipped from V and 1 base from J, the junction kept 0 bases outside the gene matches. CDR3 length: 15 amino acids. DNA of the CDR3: TGTGCCAGCAGTTACGACAGGGGGAACACCGGGGAGCTGTTTTTT. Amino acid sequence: CASSYDRGNTGELFF.

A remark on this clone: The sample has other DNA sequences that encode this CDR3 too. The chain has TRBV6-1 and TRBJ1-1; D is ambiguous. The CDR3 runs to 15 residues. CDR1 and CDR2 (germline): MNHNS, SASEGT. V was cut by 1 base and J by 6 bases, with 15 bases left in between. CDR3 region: CASSEDVREIPEAFF. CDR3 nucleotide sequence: TGTGCCAGCAGTGAAGATGTGCGGGAAATCCCTGAAGCTTTCTTT.

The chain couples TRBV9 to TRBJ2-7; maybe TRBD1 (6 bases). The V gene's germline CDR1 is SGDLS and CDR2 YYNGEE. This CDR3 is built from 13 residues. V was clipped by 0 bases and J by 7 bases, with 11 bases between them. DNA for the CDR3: TGTGCCAGCAGCGTAGTACAGGGCGGGGAGCAGTACTTC. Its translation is CASSVVQGGEQYF.

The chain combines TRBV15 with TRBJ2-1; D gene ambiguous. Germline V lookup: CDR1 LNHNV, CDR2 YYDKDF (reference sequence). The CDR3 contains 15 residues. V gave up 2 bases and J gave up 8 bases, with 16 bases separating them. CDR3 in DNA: TGTGCCACCAGCAGATCCCTATCGCTACACGATGAGCAGTTCTTC. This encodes CATSRSLSLHDEQFF.

The CDR3 DNA sequence: TGTGCCAGTAGTATTGGGAATGAGCAGTTCTTC. This codes for CASSIGNEQFF. This chain connects TRBV19 to TRBJ2-1; D is unclear. This CDR3 contains 11 residues. Trimming removed 3 bases from V and 7 bases from J, with 4 bases in between. Germline V lookup: CDR1 LNHDA, CDR2 SQIVND (reference sequence). Based on the CDR3 plus reference TRBV19 and TRBJ2-1, the full variable domain is DGGITQSPKYLFRKEGQNVTLSCEQNLNHDAMYWYRQDPGQGLRLIYYSQIVNDFQKGDIAEGYSVSREKKESFPLTVTSAQKNPTAFYLCASSIGNEQFFGPGTRLTVL.

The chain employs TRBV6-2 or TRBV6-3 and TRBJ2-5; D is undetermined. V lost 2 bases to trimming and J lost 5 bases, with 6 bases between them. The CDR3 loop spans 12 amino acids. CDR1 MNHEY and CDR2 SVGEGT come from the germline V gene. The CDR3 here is CASSYTGETQYF. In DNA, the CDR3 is TGTGCCAGCAGTTACACTGGGGAGACCCAGTACTTC.

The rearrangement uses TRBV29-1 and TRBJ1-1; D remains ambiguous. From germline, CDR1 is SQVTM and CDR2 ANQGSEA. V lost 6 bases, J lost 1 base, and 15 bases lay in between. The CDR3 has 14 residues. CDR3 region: CSVANRVANTEAFF. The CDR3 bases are TGCAGCGTAGCGAACAGAGTCGCGAACACTGAAGCTTTCTTT.

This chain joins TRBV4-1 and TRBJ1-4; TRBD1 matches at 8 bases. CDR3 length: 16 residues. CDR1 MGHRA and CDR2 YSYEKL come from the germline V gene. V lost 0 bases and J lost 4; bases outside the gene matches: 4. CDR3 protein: CASSQEGDRFNEKLFF. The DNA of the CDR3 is TGCGCCAGCAGCCAAGAGGGGGACAGGTTTAATGAAAAACTGTTTTTT.

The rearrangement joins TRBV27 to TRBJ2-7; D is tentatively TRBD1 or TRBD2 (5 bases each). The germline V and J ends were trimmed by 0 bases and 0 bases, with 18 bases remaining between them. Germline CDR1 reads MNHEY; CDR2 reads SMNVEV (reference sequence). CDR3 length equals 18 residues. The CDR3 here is CASSLSFPGTAGSYEQYF. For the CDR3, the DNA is TGTGCCAGCAGTTTATCGTTTCCAGGGACCGCGGGCTCCTACGAGCAGTACTTC.

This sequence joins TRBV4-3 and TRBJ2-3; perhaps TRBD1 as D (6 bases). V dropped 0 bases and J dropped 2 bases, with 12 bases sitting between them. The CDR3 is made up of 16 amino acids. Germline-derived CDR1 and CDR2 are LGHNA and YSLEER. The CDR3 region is CASSQDQGQPTDTQYF. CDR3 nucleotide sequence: TGCGCCAGCAGCCAAGATCAGGGGCAGCCCACAGATACGCAGTATTTT.

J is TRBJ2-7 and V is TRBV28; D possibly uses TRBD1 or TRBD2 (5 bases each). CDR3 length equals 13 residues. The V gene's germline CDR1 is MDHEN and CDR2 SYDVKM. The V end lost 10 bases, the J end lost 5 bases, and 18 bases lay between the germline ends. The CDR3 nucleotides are TGTGCCACCGGACTGAGAGGGGCGCACGAGCAGTACTTC. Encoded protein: CATGLRGAHEQYF. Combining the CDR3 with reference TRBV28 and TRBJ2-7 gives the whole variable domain DVKVTQSSRYLVKRTGEKVFLECVQDMDHENMFWYRQDPGLGLRLIYFSYDVKMKEKGDIPEGYSVSREKKERFSLILESASTNQTSMYLCATGLRGAHEQYFGPGTRLTVT.